The 14 T cell receptor beta chains reported below all come from one sample, sequenced in a study of cytomegalovirus exposure and HLA in healthy donors. Primers included in the PCR were 60 Vbeta and 13 Jbeta primers. Generated by immunoSEQ multiplex PCR, the TCRdb table keeps only in-frame clones and is missing some. The sample has about 130,000 clones, 79% seen once. Sequenced material: PBMCs. All receptors derive from a man between 40 and 49 years old in good health and CMV-seropositive.

J is TRBJ2-2 and V is TRBV5-1; possibly TRBD1 for D (6 bases). The CDR3 runs to 15 residues. The germline gives CDR1 SGHRS, CDR2 YFSETQ. V was cut by 6 bases and J by 0 bases, with 12 bases left in between. The CDR3 spells CASTPGAPNTGELFF. The CDR3 nucleotides are TGCGCCAGCACCCCAGGGGCACCGAACACCGGGGAGCTGTTTTTT.

This clone was observed a handful of times. V and J are TRBV15 and TRBJ2-1, with 12 bases that match TRBD2. CDR1 and CDR2 (germline): LNHNV, YYDKDF (reference sequence). This CDR3 is built from 17 residues. V shed 0 bases, J shed 4 bases, and the junction held 4 bases outside the gene matches. The CDR3 region has the DNA TGTGCCACCAGCAGAGATCTAGCGGGAGGGCTTTACAATGAGCAGTTCTTC. Translation: CATSRDLAGGLYNEQFF.

The chain joins TRBV6-5 to TRBJ1-1; D is undetermined. V dropped 4 bases and J dropped 0 bases, with 9 bases sitting between them. The CDR3 is 14 amino acids. Germline V gene lookup returns CDR1 MNHEY and CDR2 SVGAGI. CDR3 sequence: CASSFTVMNTEAFF. CDR3 coding DNA: TGTGCCAGCAGTTTCACAGTGATGAACACTGAAGCTTTCTTT.

This clone was seen a single time. V gene TRBV7-9 combines with J gene TRBJ1-1; D is perhaps TRBD1 (6 bases). This CDR3 has 14 residues. V was pared by 5 bases and J by 8 bases, with 18 bases between. Germline values: CDR1 SEHNR, CDR2 FQNEAQ (reference sequence). The CDR3 loop reads CASSPLGGYREAFF. The CDR3 DNA reads TGTGCCAGCAGCCCGTTAGGGGGTTACAGGGAAGCTTTCTTT.

In this sample, this clone turned up once. The CDR3 here is CATTPGTGRDEQFF. The CDR3 region has the DNA TGTGCCACGACCCCCGGGACAGGGCGGGATGAGCAGTTCTTC. The chain has TRBV10-3 and TRBJ2-1; TRBD1 agrees at 9 bases. The germline V gene has CDR1 ENHRY and CDR2 SYGVKD. With 10 bases clipped from V and 8 bases from J, the junction kept 12 bases outside the gene matches. CDR3 length: 14 amino acids.

This chain uses TRBV5-4 with TRBJ2-5; 7 nucleotides agree with TRBD2. After removal of 7 bases from V and 2 bases from J, the junction contained 11 bases not matched to a gene. In germline, CDR1 is SGHNT, CDR2 YYREEE (reference sequence). CDR3 size: 15 residues. This CDR3 is CASSRLAERQETQYF. The CDR3 region has the DNA TGTGCCAGCTCCCGCCTAGCGGAAAGACAAGAGACCCAGTACTTC.

The V and J genes are TRBV9 and TRBJ2-5; 8 nucleotides agree with TRBD1. With the DNA end fitting TRBJ2-7 better, the J assignment may be wrong. CDR3 length: 14 residues. Germline assignment: CDR1 SGDLS and CDR2 YYNGEE. The CDR3 reads CASSPRTGSYEQYF. For the CDR3, the DNA is TGTGCCAGCAGCCCGCGGACAGGGTCCTACGAGCAGTACTTC.

This chain connects TRBV7-2 to TRBJ2-1; D is uncertain. The germline V gene encodes CDR1 SGHTA and CDR2 FQGNSA. V gave up 1 base and J gave up 2 bases, with 9 bases separating them. The CDR3 sequence is 15 residues long. The CDR3 DNA is TGTGCCAGCAGCTTAGAGGCAGGTGCCTACAATGAGCAGTTCTTC. This sequence encodes CASSLEAGAYNEQFF.

The sample holds a few counts of this clone. This chain links TRBV5-1 with TRBJ2-5; tentative D call: TRBD2 (6 bases). Germline CDR1 reads SGHRS; CDR2 reads YFSETQ. With 4 bases removed from V and 1 base from J, the gap between germline ends came to 14 bases. CDR3 size: 15 residues. The CDR3 nucleotides read TGCGCCAGCAGCGGAATGGGAGGCTTCCAAGAGACCCAGTACTTC. It is translated as CASSGMGGFQETQYF.

The J gene is TRBJ1-1, the V gene TRBV6-5; 8 bases map to TRBD1. Germline V gene lookup returns CDR1 MNHEY and CDR2 SVGAGI. Unmatched junction bases numbered 2, after V lost 3 bases and J lost 2 bases. This CDR3 region has 14 residues. The CDR3 is CASSYGQGNTEAFF. CDR3 sequence (DNA): TGTGCCAGCAGTTATGGACAGGGCAACACTGAAGCTTTCTTT.

The genes are TRBV4-2 and TRBJ1-4; D gene ambiguous. The CDR3 loop spans 14 amino acids. Trimming left V 9 bases short and J 1 base short, with 12 bases between. CDR1 is LGHNA, CDR2 YNFKEQ, per germline. The CDR3 region is CASSPRVTNEKLFF. The CDR3 nucleotides are TGTGCCAGTTCCCCCCGGGTAACTAATGAAAAACTGTTTTTT.

This chain uses TRBV18 with TRBJ2-7; 10 nucleotides agree with TRBD2. The CDR3 runs to 14 residues. With V trimmed by 5 bases and J by 4 bases, 5 bases remained unmatched. Germline V gene lookup returns CDR1 KGHSH and CDR2 LQKENI. CDR3 protein: CASSASGRSYEQYF. The CDR3 nucleotides read TGTGCCAGCTCAGCTAGCGGGAGATCTTACGAGCAGTACTTC. Full variable domain (outside the CDR3, taken from reference TRBV18 and TRBJ2-7): NAGVMQNPRHLVRRRGQEARLRCSPMKGHSHVYWYRQLPEEGLKFMVYLQKENIIDESGMPKERFSAEFPKEGPSILRIQQVVRGDSAAYFCASSASGRSYEQYFGPGTRLTVT.

The CDR3 DNA reads TGTGCCAGCACCCCCGGCAGGGATTCACCCCTCCACTTT. It specifies CASTPGRDSPLHF. The chain couples TRBV2 to TRBJ1-6; maybe TRBD1 (5 bases). The CDR3 runs 13 residues. Germline assignment: CDR1 SNHLY and CDR2 FYNNEI. The V end was cut by 7 bases, the J end by 8 bases, with 12 bases between. The full variable domain, rest sourced from reference TRBV2 and TRBJ1-6, is EPEVTQTPSHQVTQMGQEVILRCVPISNHLYFYWYRQILGQKVEFLVSFYNNEISEKSEIFDDQFSVERPDGSNFTLKIRSTKLEDSAMYFCASTPGRDSPLHFGNGTRLTVT.

V is TRBV28 and J is TRBJ1-1, with 11 bases lining up with TRBD1. Germline CDR1 is MDHEN and CDR2 is SYDVKM. This CDR3 spans 15 amino acids. J lost 5 bases, V lost 5 bases, and 7 bases had no gene match. The CDR3 protein is CASSPRTGGRTEAFF. CDR3 nucleotides: TGTGCCAGCAGTCCTAGGACAGGGGGCCGGACTGAAGCTTTCTTT.